A single T cell receptor beta chain is shown here with its context. These data originate in a study of blood T cell repertoires in COVID-19. Original data processing: Estimated nucleated cell counts came from reference gene primer amplification. Method: immunoSEQ multiplex PCR; TCRdb's copy keeps in-frame clones and lacks some. The D gene and trimming were derived from the DNA, and the V and J assignments and clone size from that table. The sample contains about 270,000 clones, around 83% of which appear only once. The source of this sequence is a man older than 75 with acute or convalescent COVID-19. What was sequenced was peripheral blood.

Here the CDR3 reads CASSYSRYEQYF. The CDR3, as DNA: TGTGCCAGCAGTTACTCGAGGTACGAGCAGTACTTC. The rearrangement links TRBV6-6 to TRBJ2-7; D is unclear. V was trimmed by 0 bases and J by 4 bases, leaving 4 bases between them. The CDR3 is 12 amino acids. Germline CDR1 MNHNY, CDR2 SVGAGI (reference sequence).